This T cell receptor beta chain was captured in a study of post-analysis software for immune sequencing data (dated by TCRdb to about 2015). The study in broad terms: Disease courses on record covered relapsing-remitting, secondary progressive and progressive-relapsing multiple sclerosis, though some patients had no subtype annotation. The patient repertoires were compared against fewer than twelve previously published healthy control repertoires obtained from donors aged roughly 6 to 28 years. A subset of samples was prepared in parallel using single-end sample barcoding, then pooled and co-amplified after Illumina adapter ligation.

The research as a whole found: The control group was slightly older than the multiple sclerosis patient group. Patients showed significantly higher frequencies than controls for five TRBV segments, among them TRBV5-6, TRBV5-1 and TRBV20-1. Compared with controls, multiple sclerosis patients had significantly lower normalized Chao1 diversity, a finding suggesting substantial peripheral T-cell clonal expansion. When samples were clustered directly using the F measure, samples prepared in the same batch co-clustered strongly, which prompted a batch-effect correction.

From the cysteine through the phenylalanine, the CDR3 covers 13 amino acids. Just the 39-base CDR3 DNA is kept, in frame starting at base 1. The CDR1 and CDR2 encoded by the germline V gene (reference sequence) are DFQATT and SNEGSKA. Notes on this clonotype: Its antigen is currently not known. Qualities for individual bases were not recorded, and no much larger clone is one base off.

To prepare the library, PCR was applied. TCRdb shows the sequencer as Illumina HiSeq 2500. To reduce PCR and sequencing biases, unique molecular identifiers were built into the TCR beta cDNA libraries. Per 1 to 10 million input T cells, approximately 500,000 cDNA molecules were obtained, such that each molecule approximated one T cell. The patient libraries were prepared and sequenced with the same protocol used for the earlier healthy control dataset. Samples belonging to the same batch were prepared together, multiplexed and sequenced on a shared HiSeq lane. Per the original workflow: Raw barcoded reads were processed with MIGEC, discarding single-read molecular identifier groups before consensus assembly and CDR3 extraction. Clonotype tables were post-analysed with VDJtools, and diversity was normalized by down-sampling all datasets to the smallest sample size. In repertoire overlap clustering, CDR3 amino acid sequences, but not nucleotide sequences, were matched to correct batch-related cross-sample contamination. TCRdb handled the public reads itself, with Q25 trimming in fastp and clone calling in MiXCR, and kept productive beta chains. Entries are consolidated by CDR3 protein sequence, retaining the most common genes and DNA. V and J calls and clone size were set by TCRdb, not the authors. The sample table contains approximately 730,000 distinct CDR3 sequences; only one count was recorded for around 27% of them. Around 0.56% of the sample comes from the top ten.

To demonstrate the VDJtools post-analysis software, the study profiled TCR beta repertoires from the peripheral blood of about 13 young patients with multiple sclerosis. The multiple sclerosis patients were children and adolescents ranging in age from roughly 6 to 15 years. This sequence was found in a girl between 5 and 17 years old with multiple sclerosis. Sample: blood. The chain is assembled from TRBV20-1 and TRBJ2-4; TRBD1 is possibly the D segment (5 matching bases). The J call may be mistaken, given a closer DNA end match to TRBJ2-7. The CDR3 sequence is CSARPTEYYEQYF. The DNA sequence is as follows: TGCAGTGCCAGACCGACAGAATACTACGAGCAGTACTTC.